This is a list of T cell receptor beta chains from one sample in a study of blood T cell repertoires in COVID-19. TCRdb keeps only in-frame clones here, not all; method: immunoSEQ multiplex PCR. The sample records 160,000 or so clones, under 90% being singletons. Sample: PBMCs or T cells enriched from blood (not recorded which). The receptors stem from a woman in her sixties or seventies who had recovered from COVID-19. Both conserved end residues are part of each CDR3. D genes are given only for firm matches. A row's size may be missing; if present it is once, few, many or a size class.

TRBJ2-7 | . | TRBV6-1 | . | TGTGCCAGCAGTGAATGGCGGGGATCCCCCTACGAGCAGTACTTC | CASSEWRGSPYEQYF
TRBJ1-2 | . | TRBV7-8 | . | TGTGCCAGCAGCTTCCGGGAGTCCAACTATGGCTACACCTTC | CASSFRESNYGYTF
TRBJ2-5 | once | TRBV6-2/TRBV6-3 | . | TGTGCCAGCAGTTTGCATCCGGAGCCCCAAGAGACCCAGTACTTC | CASSLHPEPQETQYF
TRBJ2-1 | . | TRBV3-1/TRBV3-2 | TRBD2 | TGTGCCAGCAGCCATGGACGGGGGGGTCATGAGCAGTTCTTC | CASSHGRGGHEQFF
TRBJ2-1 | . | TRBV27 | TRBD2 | TGTGCCAGCAGTTTTTGGGGGCTAGCGGGGGCCCCGGTATGGTTCTTC | CASSFWGLAGAPVWFF
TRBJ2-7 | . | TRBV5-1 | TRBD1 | TGCGCCAGCAGCTCCGGGACAGGGGGCTTAGCGCAGTACTTC | CASSSGTGGLAQYF
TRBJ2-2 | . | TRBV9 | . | TGTGCCAGCAGCGTAGTAGCAGGGGCGAACACCGGGGAGCTGTTTTTT | CASSVVAGANTGELFF
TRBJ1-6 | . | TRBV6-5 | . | TGTGCCAGCACCATGCAGGGAAATGGTTCACCCCTCCACTTT | CASTMQGNGSPLHF
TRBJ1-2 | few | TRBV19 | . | TGTGCCAGTAGTAGGGCCCAAAACTATGGCTACACCTTC | CASSRAQNYGYTF
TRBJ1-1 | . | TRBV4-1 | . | TGCGCCAGCAGCCCACACCCCGGGTGGGAAGCTTTCTTT | CASSPHPGWEAFF
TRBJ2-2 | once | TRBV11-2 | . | TGTGCCAGCTCCTTAGTGAGTTACCGAGTAGAAACCGGGGAGCTGTTTTTT | CASSLVSYRVETGELFF
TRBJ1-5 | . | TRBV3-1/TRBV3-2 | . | TGTGCCAGCAGCCACAGGGGAGCGGGCAATCAGCCCCAGCATTTT | CASSHRGAGNQPQHF
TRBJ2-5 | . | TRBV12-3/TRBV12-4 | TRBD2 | TGTGCCAGCAAGAGCGGGGGCTCGGGGACCCAGTACTTC | CASKSGGSGTQYF
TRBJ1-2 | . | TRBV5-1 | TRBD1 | TGCGCCAGCAGCTTTTGGACAGGGGAAGGCTACACCTTC | CASSFWTGEGYTF
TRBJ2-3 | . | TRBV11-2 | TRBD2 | TGTGCCAGCAGCTTAGAATCCTTAGCGGGGGAGAACACAGATACGCAGTATTTT | CASSLESLAGENTDTQYF
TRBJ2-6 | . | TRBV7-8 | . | TGTGCCAGCAGCTCTAATCCCTCTGGGGCCAACGTCCTGACTTTC | CASSSNPSGANVLTF
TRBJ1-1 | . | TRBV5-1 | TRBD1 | TGCGCCAGCAGCTTCGGGGACAGACTTAACACTGAAGCTTTCTTT | CASSFGDRLNTEAFF
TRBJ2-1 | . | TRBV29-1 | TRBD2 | TGCAGCGTTGCGGGGGGGCACTGGAATGAGCAGTTCTTC | CSVAGGHWNEQFF
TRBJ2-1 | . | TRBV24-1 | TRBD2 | TGTGCCACCCCATTTTTGCGGGGGGTCCCAAGCTCCTACAATGAGCAGTTCTTC | CATPFLRGVPSSYNEQFF
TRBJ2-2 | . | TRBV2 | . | TGTGCCAGCAGTGACGAGCCCGGGGAGCTGTTTTTT | CASSDEPGELFF
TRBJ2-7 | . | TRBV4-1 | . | TGCGCCAGCAGCCACCACCCGGACAGTTACTACGAGCAGTACTTC | CASSHHPDSYYEQYF
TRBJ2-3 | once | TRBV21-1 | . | TGTGCCAGCAGCAGAAGACAGGGGGAAACGGCAGATACGCAGTATTTT | CASSRRQGETADTQYF
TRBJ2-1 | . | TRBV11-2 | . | TGTGCCAGCAGCGACACATACAATGAGCAGTTCTTC | CASSDTYNEQFF
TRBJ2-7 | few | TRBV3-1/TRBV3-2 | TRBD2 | TGTGCCAGCAGCCAAGTTCTTGCGGGGGGATCCCCTACTTACGAGCAGTACTTC | CASSQVLAGGSPTYEQYF
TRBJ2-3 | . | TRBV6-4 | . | TGTGCCAGCAGTGACTCGAGGAGGGGGGGCCTACTTTTCCCTAGCACAGATACGCAGTATTTT | CASSDSRRGGLLFPSTDTQYF
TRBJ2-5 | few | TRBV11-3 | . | TGTGCCAGCAGCTTAGTGGAGGTCAAAGAGACCCAGTACTTC | CASSLVEVKETQYF
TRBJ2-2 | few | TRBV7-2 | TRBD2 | TGTGCCAGCAGCGGCCTGGGGGGGGTCGCCGGGGAGCTGTTTTTT | CASSGLGGVAGELFF
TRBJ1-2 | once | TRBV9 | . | TGTGCCAGCAGCGGAGAGGGATCGGGGGACGGCTACACCTTC | CASSGEGSGDGYTF
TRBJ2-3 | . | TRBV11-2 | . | TGTGCCAGCAGCTTAGATTGGAGGCCCAGCACAGATACGCAGTATTTT | CASSLDWRPSTDTQYF
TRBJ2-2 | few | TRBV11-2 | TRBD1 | TGTGCCAGCAGCTCGACAGGGATAAACACCGGGGAGCTGTTTTTT | CASSSTGINTGELFF
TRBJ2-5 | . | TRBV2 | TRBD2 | TGTGCCAGCAGTGGCCCTAGCGGGGGGCAGGGAGAGACCCAGTACTTC | CASSGPSGGQGETQYF
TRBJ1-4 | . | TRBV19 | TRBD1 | TGTGCCAGTAGTACCCACCGGGACAGGGGAGACGAAAAACTGTTTTTT | CASSTHRDRGDEKLFF
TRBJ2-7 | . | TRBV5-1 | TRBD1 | TGCGCCAGCAGCTTGGGGCAGGGGGCCCTCGAGCAGTACTTC | CASSLGQGALEQYF
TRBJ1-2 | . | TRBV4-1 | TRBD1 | TGCGCCAGCAGCACGACAGGGATCTATGGCTACACCTTC | CASSTTGIYGYTF
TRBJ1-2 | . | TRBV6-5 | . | TGTGCCAGCAGTTACTCCGGCAGGGATGCTGGCTACACCTTC | CASSYSGRDAGYTF
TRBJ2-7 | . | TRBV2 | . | TGTGCCAGCAGTGAAGAGAGATACGAGCAGTACTTC | CASSEERYEQYF
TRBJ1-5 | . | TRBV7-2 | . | TGTGCCAGCAGCTTGAGTAATCAGCCCCAGCATTTT | CASSLSNQPQHF
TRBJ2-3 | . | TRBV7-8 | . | TGTGCCAGCAGCTTAGGGGCAATGTCGACAGATACGCAGTATTTT | CASSLGAMSTDTQYF
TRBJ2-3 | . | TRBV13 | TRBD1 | TGTGCCAGCAGCCCCCGAGGGGGCCCAGATACGCAGTATTTT | CASSPRGGPDTQYF
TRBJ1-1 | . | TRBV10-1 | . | TGCGCCAGCAGTGCACAGTTCAACACTGAAGCTTTCTTT | CASSAQFNTEAFF
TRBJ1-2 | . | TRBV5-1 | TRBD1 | TGCGCCAGCAGCTTGATCGGGACAGGGGGAAATGGCTACACCTTC | CASSLIGTGGNGYTF
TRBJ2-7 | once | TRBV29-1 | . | TGCAGCGTTGTGGGAGACGAGCAGTACTTC | CSVVGDEQYF
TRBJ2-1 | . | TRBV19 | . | TGTGCCAGTAGTTCACTGGTCGCAAGCTCCTACAATGAGCAGTTCTTC | CASSSLVASSYNEQFF
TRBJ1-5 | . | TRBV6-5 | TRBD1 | TGTGCCTGCCGGGACAGCCTTTATAGCAATCAGCCCCAGCATTTT | CACRDSLYSNQPQHF
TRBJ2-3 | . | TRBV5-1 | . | TGCGCCAGCAGGTCAAGGAGGGAAGATACGCAGTATTTT | CASRSRREDTQYF
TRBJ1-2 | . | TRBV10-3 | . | TGTGCCATCAGTTTACAGGGCAAGGCTAACTATGGCTACACCTTC | CAISLQGKANYGYTF
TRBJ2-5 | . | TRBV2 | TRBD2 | TGTGCCAGCAGTGTGGGGGGGCAAGAGACCCAGTACTTC | CASSVGGQETQYF
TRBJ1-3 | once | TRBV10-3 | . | TGTGCCATCAGTGAGGTCGGAGACTCTGGAAACACCATATATTTT | CAISEVGDSGNTIYF
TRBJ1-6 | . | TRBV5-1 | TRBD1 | TGCGCCAGCAGCTTGACAGGGGTAGGTAATTCACCCCTCCACTTT | CASSLTGVGNSPLHF
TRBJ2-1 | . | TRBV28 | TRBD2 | TGTGCCAGCAGTCGCAACGCCGGGACTAGCGGGCACAATGAGCAGTTCTTC | CASSRNAGTSGHNEQFF